One and the same sample provided the 4 T cell receptor beta chains below, sequenced in a study of blood T cell repertoires in COVID-19. The protocol was immunoSEQ multiplex PCR, while the TCRdb copy is restricted to in-frame clones and leaves out a portion. The sample includes 150,000 to 200,000 clones, roughly 90% of them seen just once. Sequenced input: peripheral blood. Every receptor here comes from a woman in her fifties or sixties with COVID-19, enrolled during active disease.

The rearrangement joins TRBV19 to TRBJ2-2, with D unclear. This CDR3 is built from 13 residues. Per germline, CDR1 LNHDA and CDR2 SQIVND (reference sequence). Trimming shortened V by 6 bases and J by 2 bases, and 7 bases separated the two germline ends. CDR3 DNA sequence: TGTGCCAGTAGACTGACTAACACCGGGGAGCTGTTTTTT. Protein sequence: CASRLTNTGELFF.

This clone has only a few counts. This sequence joins TRBV6-2 or TRBV6-3 and TRBJ1-5, with D tentatively TRBD1 (5 bases). The CDR3 has 14 residues. Trimming took 4 bases from V and 3 from J, leaving 10 bases between them. Germline CDR1 and CDR2: MNHEY and SVGEGT. The CDR3 nucleotides read TGTGCCAGCAGTTTCGACAGCTACAATCAGCCCCAGCATTTT. Protein sequence: CASSFDSYNQPQHF.

The chain recombines TRBV30 with TRBJ1-4; 10 bases align to TRBD1. V dropped 1 base and J dropped 7; count of bases not matched to a gene: 6. This CDR3 comprises 15 residues. Looked up from germline, CDR1 is GTSNPN and CDR2 is SVGIG (reference sequence). CDR3 in amino acids: CAWSANRDRGEKLFF. CDR3 DNA sequence: TGTGCCTGGAGTGCCAACCGGGACAGGGGTGAAAAACTGTTTTTT.

The chain links TRBV19 to TRBJ1-6, with TRBD1 matching 9 bases. The J segment lost 9 bases and the V segment lost 3 bases, leaving 9 bases of the junction unmatched. The CDR3 length is 16 residues. CDR1 LNHDA and CDR2 SQIVND come from the germline V gene (reference sequence). The DNA for the CDR3 is TGTGCCAGTAGTATTACCGGGACAGGGATCGGTTCACCCCTCCACTTT. This encodes CASSITGTGIGSPLHF.